The source of this T cell receptor (beta chain) is a study of blood T cell repertoires in COVID-19. On the study more broadly: COVID-19 samples from acute and convalescent phases originated in the United States, Italy and Spain. PBMCs, B-cell-depleted T cells, or T cells were the source of the cDNA or gDNA that made up the material.

The germline V gene encodes CDR1 MNHEY and CDR2 SVGAGI. V trimming: 8 bases; J trimming: 2 bases; junction bases outside the gene matches: 6. This CDR3 region has 15 residues. In the authors' methods: Amplifying reference gene primers gave estimates of nucleated cell counts. Profiling relied on immunoSEQ multiplex PCR, and the TCRdb table lists in-frame clones only, not all of them. V, J and clone size derive from that table, while D and trimming were established from the DNA sequence. The data show about 140,000 clones, with 70% to 90% seen just once and less than 2% held by the top ten. The rearrangement joins TRBV6-5 to TRBJ2-1, with 10 bases aligning to TRBD2. The receptor's source is a man between 65 and 80 years old with acute or convalescent COVID-19. Material for sequencing was peripheral blood. CDR3 region: CASVHGTSAYNEQFF. The CDR3, as DNA: TGTGCCAGCGTACACGGGACTAGCGCCTACAATGAGCAGTTCTTC.